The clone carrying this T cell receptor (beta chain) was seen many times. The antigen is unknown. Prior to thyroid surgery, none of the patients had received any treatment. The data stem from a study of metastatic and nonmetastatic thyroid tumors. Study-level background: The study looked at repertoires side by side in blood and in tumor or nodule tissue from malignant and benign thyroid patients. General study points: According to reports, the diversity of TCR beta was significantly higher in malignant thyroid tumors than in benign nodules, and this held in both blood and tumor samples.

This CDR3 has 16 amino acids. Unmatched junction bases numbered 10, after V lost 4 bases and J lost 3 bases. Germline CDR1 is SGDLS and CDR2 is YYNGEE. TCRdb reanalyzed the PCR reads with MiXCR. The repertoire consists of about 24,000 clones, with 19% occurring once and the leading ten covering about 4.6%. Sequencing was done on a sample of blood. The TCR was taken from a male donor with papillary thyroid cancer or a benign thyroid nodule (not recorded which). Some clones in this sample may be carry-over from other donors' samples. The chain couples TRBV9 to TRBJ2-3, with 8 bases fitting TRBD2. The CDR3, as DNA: TGTGCCAGCAGCCCCGGGGGGGGGGGCCCGACAGATACGCAGTATTTT. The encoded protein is CASSPGGGGPTDTQYF.